The following is a T cell receptor beta chain sequence with its context. Germline trimming cut 3 bases from V and 1 base from J; bases unmatched to any gene: 5. This CDR3 region has 15 residues. Germline V gene data show CDR1 as LNHDA and CDR2 as SQIVND (reference sequence). This record comes from a study of identical twins. TCRdb analysed the 5' RACE reads with MiXCR anew, one entry per CDR3 protein. The sample records hundreds of thousands of distinct CDR3 sequences, 5.5% to 8% being singletons. The same sample was also studied in work on yellow fever vaccine responses in identical twins.

The receptor comes from a woman under 30 in good health. The V call is TRBV19, the J call TRBJ2-7; TRBD2 aligns across 8 bases. The material sequenced was memory (CD45RO+) T cells sorted from blood. The CDR3 DNA is TGTGCCAGTAGTATTTTCACTAGCGGTTCCTACGAGCAGTACTTC. Amino acid sequence: CASSIFTSGSYEQYF.